Listed here is a single T cell receptor beta chain. The antigen remains unidentified. This entry comes from a study of a mutant IDH1 vaccine in newly diagnosed glioma. Across the whole study: Vaccinations were initiated 4-6 weeks following radiotherapy alone, or were given together with temozolomide cycles. Receipt of radiotherapy, temozolomide, or both preceded the study, and most received both.

CDR1 is SGHRS, CDR2 YFSETQ, per germline. With V trimmed by 4 bases and J by 3 bases, 4 bases remained unmatched. This CDR3 spans 13 amino acids. Documented time point: week 35, safety follow-up. One vaccine dose held 300 ug of mutant IDH1 20-mer peptide and came with topical imiquimod. The data were produced by immunoSEQ multiplex PCR, yet TCRdb's version contains in-frame clones alone and is incomplete. Here the sample spans 50,000 to 70,000 clones, 74% being singletons. The chain has TRBV5-1 and TRBJ2-7; 7 nucleotides match TRBD2. The sequence was collected from a man aged 50 to 59 with glioma. The sample consisted of PBMCs, taken from a glioma patient whose treatment included an IDH1 peptide vaccine. As DNA, the CDR3 is TGCGCCAGCAGCGGGGGGGAGGTCTACGAGCAGTACTTC. Amino acid sequence: CASSGGEVYEQYF.